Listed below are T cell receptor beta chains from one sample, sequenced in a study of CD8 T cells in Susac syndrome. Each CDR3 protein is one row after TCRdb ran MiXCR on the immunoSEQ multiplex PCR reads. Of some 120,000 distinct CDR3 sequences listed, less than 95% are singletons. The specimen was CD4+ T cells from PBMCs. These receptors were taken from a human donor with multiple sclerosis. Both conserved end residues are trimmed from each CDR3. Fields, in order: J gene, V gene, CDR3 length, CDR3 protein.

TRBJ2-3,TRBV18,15,ASSSSTSGRNTDTQY
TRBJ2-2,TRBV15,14,ATSFQRGRVAGELF
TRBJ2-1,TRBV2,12,AKTGGPSYNEQF
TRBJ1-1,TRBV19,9,ASRKDTEAF
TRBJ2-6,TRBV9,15,ASSTTGIYSGANVLT
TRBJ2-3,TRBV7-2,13,ASSLAGRPTDTQY
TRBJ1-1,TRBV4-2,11,ASSQDVNTEAF
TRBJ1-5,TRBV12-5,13,ASGFGQSLGQPQH
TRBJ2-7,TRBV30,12,AWSEPEVSYEQY
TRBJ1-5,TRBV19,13,ASSIWQGGGQPQH
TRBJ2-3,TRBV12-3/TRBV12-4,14,ASSFGGGQSTDTQY
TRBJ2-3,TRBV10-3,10,AISENTDTQY
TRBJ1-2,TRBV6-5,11,ASSQGLRYGYT
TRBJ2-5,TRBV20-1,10,SAREGQGTQY
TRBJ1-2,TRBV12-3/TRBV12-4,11,ASSLFKGDGYT
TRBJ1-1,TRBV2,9,ASSEPGEAF
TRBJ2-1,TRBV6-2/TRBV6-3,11,AISGGEANEQF
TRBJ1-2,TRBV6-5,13,ASRNTGTDPDGYT
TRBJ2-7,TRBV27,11,ASSNQRFGEQY
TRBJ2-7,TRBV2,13,ASRMGTVPSYEQY
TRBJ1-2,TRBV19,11,ASNQGAVNGYT
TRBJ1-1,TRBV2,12,ASSEEGFNTEAF
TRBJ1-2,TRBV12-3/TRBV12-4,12,ASSWQGGHYGYT
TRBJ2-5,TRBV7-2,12,ASSPGQGSETQY
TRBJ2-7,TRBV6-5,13,ASTGTSGRAYEQY
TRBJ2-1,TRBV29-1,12,SGTWDRPFGEQF
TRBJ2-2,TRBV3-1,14,ASRSISGRGTGELF
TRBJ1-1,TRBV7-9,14,ASSPREGQAGTEAF
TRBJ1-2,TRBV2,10,ASRRLEYGYT
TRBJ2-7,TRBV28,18,ASSLLPLPALTGETYEQY
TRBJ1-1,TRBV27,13,ASSSASARTTEAF
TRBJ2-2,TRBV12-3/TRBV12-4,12,ASSLQGAGGELF
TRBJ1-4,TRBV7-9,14,ASSIGQGVVGEKLF
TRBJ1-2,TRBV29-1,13,SVYTRITSYYGYT
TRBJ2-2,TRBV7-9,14,ASPQMAGANTGELF
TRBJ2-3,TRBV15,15,ATSRDSSGRLADTQY
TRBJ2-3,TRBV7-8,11,ASRSEGTDTQY
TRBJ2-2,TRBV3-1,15,ASSPLHGRRGTGELF
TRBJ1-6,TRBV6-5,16,ASSYFGQDSSYNSPLH
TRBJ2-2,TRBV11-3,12,ASSPGSAGGELF
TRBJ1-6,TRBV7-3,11,ASSPGQGSPLH
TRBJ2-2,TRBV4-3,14,ASSQDQGNRPGELF
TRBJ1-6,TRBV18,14,ASSGQPSSYNSPLH
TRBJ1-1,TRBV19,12,ASSIRGRNTEAF
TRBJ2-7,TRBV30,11,AWSVGVTYEQY
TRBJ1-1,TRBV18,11,ASSPGQNTEAF